These 2 T cell receptor beta chains came from one sample sequenced in a study of control samples from healthy donors and cancer patients. The protocol was immunoSEQ multiplex PCR, while the TCRdb copy is restricted to in-frame clones and leaves out a portion. Of tens of thousands of clones in the sample, about 94% were seen once. Sequencing was performed on blood. The receptors shown here come from a man aged 55 to 70 in good health.

The rearrangement uses TRBV28 and TRBJ2-7; D call uncertain. Trimming took off 6 bases at V and 2 bases at J, with 14 bases between the two ends. The length of the CDR3 is 14 residues. Germline V gene sequence: CDR1 MDHEN, CDR2 SYDVKM. CDR3 sequence reads: CASRVPVAPYEQYF. The CDR3 DNA follows: TGTGCCAGCAGGGTCCCCGTGGCCCCCTACGAGCAGTACTTC.

This chain connects TRBV6-5 to TRBJ2-3, with TRBD1 matching 7 bases. The CDR3 has 13 amino acids. Germline CDR1 MNHEY, CDR2 SVGAGI. Trimming took 7 bases from V and 8 from J; bases not matched to a gene: 9. The CDR3 sequence: CASNRGWSGTQYF. For the CDR3, the DNA is TGTGCCAGCAACAGGGGATGGTCGGGTACGCAGTATTTT.